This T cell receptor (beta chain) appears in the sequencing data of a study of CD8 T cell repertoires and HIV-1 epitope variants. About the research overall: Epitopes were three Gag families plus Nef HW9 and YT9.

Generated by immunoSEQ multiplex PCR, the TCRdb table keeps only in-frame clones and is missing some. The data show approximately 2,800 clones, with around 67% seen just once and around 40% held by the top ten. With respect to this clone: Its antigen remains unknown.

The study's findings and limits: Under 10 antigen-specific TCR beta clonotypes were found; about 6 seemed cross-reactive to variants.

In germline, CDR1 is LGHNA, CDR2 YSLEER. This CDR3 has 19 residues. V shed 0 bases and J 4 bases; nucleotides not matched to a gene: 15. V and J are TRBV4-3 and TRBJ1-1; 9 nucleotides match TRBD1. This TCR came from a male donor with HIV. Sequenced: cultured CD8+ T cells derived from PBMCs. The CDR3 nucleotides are TGCGCCAGCAGCCAAGAGAGGACGAAGACAGGGGGATTAGTCACTGAAGCTTTCTTT. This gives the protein CASSQERTKTGGLVTEAFF.